One sample yielded the 24 T cell receptor beta chains listed below, sequenced in a study of blood T cell repertoires in COVID-19. Assay used: immunoSEQ multiplex PCR; TCRdb lists only in-frame clones, some missing. The table has 65,000 to 90,000 clones, 70% to 90% seen once. Sequencing used peripheral blood. The receptors stem from a man aged 45-60 years with acute or convalescent COVID-19.

The rearrangement joins TRBV27 to TRBJ2-3; 8 positions agree with TRBD2. The CDR3 extends over 15 amino acids. The J segment lost 6 bases and the V segment lost 3 bases, leaving 8 bases of the junction unmatched. Germline V gene sequence: CDR1 MNHEY, CDR2 SMNVEV (reference sequence). CDR3 nucleotides: TGTGCCAGCAGTTTCTCCGGGGGGGTTCTTGATACGCAGTATTTT. It encodes CASSFSGGVLDTQYF.

The gene calls are TRBV6-5 and TRBJ1-5, with D perhaps matching TRBD1 (6 bases). Trimming shortened V by 6 bases and J by 5 bases, and 11 bases separated the two germline ends. Germline values: CDR1 MNHEY, CDR2 SVGAGI. The CDR3 has 13 amino acids. The CDR3 protein is CASRGTKDQPQHF. The DNA of the CDR3 is TGTGCCAGCAGGGGGACAAAGGATCAGCCCCAGCATTTT.

This chain uses TRBV5-4 with TRBJ2-3; no clear D gene. V lost 4 bases and J 5 bases, leaving 23 bases between the germline ends. CDR1 SGHNT and CDR2 YYREEE come from the germline V gene (reference sequence). The CDR3 totals 17 residues. CDR3 amino acids: CASSPSSTQTRGDTQYF. The CDR3 DNA reads as TGTGCCAGCAGCCCCTCATCGACCCAAACTCGCGGAGATACGCAGTATTTT.

This chain connects TRBV19 to TRBJ1-5, with 7 bases fitting TRBD1. This CDR3 contains 14 residues. The V and J ends lost 6 bases and 5 bases, in that order; junction bases with no gene match: 7. CDR1 and CDR2 from the germline V gene are LNHDA and SQIVND (reference sequence). Written as DNA, the CDR3 is TGTGCCAGTAGCCCTCGGGACAGCTATCAGCCCCAGCATTTT. Amino acid sequence: CASSPRDSYQPQHF.

The chain combines TRBV7-8 with TRBJ1-1; D unresolved. Germline loops: CDR1 SGHVS, CDR2 FQNEAQ. The CDR3 covers 13 residues. V was cut by 4 bases and J by 3 bases, with 9 bases left in between. The CDR3 DNA reads as TGTGCCAGCAGCTGTGGCAGGTACACTGAAGCTTTCTTT. This encodes CASSCGRYTEAFF.

The CDR3 nucleotides are TGTGCCAGCATTTCGGGCGGGGGCGCTGGAAACACCATATATTTT. This translates into CASISGGGAGNTIYF. This chain joins TRBV7-9 and TRBJ1-3, with a tentative D call TRBD1 (6 bases). Germline lookup yields CDR1 SEHNR and CDR2 FQNEAQ (reference sequence). V was shortened by 7 bases and J by 2 bases, with 15 bases between the two germline ends. The CDR3 totals 15 residues. Filled out from reference TRBV7-9 and TRBJ1-3, the complete variable domain reads DTGVSQNPRHKITKRGQNVTFRCDPISEHNRLYWYRQTLGQGPEFLTYFQNEAQLEKSRLLSDRFSAERPKGSFSTLEIQRTEQGDSAMYLCASISGGGAGNTIYFGEGSWLTVV.

The rearrangement uses TRBV4-2 and TRBJ2-2; tentatively, D is TRBD2 (5 bases). The V gene lost 4 bases and the J gene lost 1 base, with 13 bases spanning the gap. Germline CDR1 reads LGHNA; CDR2 reads YNFKEQ. This CDR3 is built from 16 residues. The CDR3 sequence: CASSPFPRVNTGELFF. CDR3 coding DNA: TGTGCCAGCAGCCCCTTCCCGCGGGTGAACACCGGGGAGCTGTTTTTT.

The J gene is TRBJ2-1, the V gene TRBV9; 8 nucleotides agree with TRBD2. The V gene's germline CDR1 is SGDLS and CDR2 YYNGEE. The CDR3 extends over 16 amino acids. The junction had 4 bases not matched to a gene; V was cut back by 0 bases and J by 2 bases. The CDR3 DNA reads TGTGCCAGCAGCGTAGGCGTTAGCGGGACCTACAATGAGCAGTTCTTC. It specifies CASSVGVSGTYNEQFF.

The chain combines TRBV10-1 with TRBJ1-4; D may be TRBD1 (6 bases). CDR3 length: 16 amino acids. V shed 7 bases and J shed 0 bases, with 15 bases lying between them. Germline-derived CDR1 and CDR2 are WNHNN and SYGVQD (reference sequence). The CDR3 DNA follows: TGCGCCAGCATAACAGGGCGACCCGCAACTAATGAAAAACTGTTTTTT. Residues: CASITGRPATNEKLFF.

V usage is TRBV28 and J usage is TRBJ2-2; 7 bases are shared with TRBD2. Looked up from germline, CDR1 is MDHEN and CDR2 is SYDVKM. This CDR3 region has 16 residues. Trimming took 5 bases from V and 0 from J; bases not matched to a gene: 6. The CDR3 region has the DNA TGTGCCAGCAGTGGGAGCGGGGCCGCGAACACCGGGGAGCTGTTTTTT. This encodes CASSGSGAANTGELFF.

The rearrangement joins TRBV13 to TRBJ2-3, with 11 bases matching TRBD2. The J segment lost 2 bases and the V segment lost 5 bases, leaving 6 bases of the junction unmatched. CDR3 size: 16 residues. The germline V gene encodes CDR1 PRHDT and CDR2 FYEKMQ (reference sequence). The CDR3 DNA reads as TGTGCCAGCAGCCTAAGACTAGCGGGGACCACAGATACGCAGTATTTT. Translating gives CASSLRLAGTTDTQYF.

J is TRBJ2-7 and V is TRBV18, with a possible D match to TRBD1 (6 bases). V was clipped by 3 bases and J by 5 bases, with 11 bases between them. This CDR3 comprises 13 residues. Germline CDR1 KGHSH, CDR2 LQKENI. The CDR3: CASSPQGRDEQYF. CDR3 nucleotide sequence: TGTGCCAGCTCACCGCAGGGGCGAGACGAGCAGTACTTC. Supplemented by reference TRBV18 and TRBJ2-7, the full variable domain reads NAGVMQNPRHLVRRRGQEARLRCSPMKGHSHVYWYRQLPEEGLKFMVYLQKENIIDESGMPKERFSAEFPKEGPSILRIQQVVRGDSAAYFCASSPQGRDEQYFGPGTRLTVT.

The chain carries TRBV2 and TRBJ2-3, with 7 bases fitting TRBD2. CDR3 length equals 14 residues. The V segment lost 4 bases and the J segment 7 bases; nucleotides outside the gene matches: 8. From germline, CDR1 is SNHLY and CDR2 FYNNEI. The CDR3 here is CASSGWGGRNTQYF. CDR3 in DNA: TGTGCCAGCAGTGGGTGGGGGGGAAGAAATACGCAGTATTTT. The complete variable domain, with remaining parts taken from reference TRBV2 and TRBJ2-3, reads EPEVTQTPSHQVTQMGQEVILRCVPISNHLYFYWYRQILGQKVEFLVSFYNNEISEKSEIFDDQFSVERPDGSNFTLKIRSTKLEDSAMYFCASSGWGGRNTQYFGPGTRLTVL.

This chain uses TRBV5-1 with TRBJ2-5, with 9 bases fitting TRBD1. Per the germline V gene, CDR1 is SGHRS and CDR2 is YFSETQ. The CDR3 runs 15 residues. V was pared by 4 bases and J by 5 bases, with 9 bases of the junction left unmatched. The CDR3 loop is CASSPLATGGETQYF. For the CDR3, the DNA is TGCGCCAGCAGCCCCCTAGCGACAGGGGGGGAGACCCAGTACTTC.

This chain connects TRBV19 to TRBJ1-2; D not resolved. Trimming removed 4 bases from V and 8 bases from J, with 14 bases in between. Germline CDR1 is LNHDA and CDR2 is SQIVND (reference sequence). This CDR3 contains 13 residues. CDR3 sequence: CASSKPGVEGYTF. CDR3 coding DNA: TGTGCCAGTAGTAAACCCGGGGTAGAGGGCTACACCTTC.

The chain joins TRBV6-1 to TRBJ2-7; TRBD2 might be the D (7 bases). Germline CDR1 reads MNHNS; CDR2 reads SASEGT. The CDR3 extends over 14 amino acids. Between the trimmed V and J ends, which lost 2 bases and 3 bases, there was a span of 11 bases. The CDR3 nucleotides are TGTGCCAGCAGTGAAAGGCGGGGGCACTACGAGCAGTACTTC. Protein: CASSERRGHYEQYF.

The DNA for the CDR3 is TGTGCCAGTAGTATTGGACAGGGGATTACTGAAGCTTTCTTT. Residues: CASSIGQGITEAFF. The chain couples TRBV19 to TRBJ1-1; 9 bases line up with TRBD1. Trimming took 3 bases from V and 5 from J; bases not matched to a gene: 4. The CDR3 consists of 14 residues. Germline V gives CDR1 LNHDA, CDR2 SQIVND (reference sequence).

V usage is TRBV28 and J usage is TRBJ2-2; TRBD1 matches at 12 bases. The ends lost 6 bases at V and 7 bases at J; junction bases unmatched: 15. Germline CDR1 is MDHEN and CDR2 is SYDVKM. The CDR3 is made up of 18 amino acids. The CDR3 sequence: CASSSRRTGTGGFGELFF. In nucleotides, the CDR3 is TGTGCCAGCAGCTCAAGACGAACCGGGACAGGGGGCTTCGGGGAGCTGTTTTTT.

This clone was detected only once. The chain couples TRBV12-1 to TRBJ1-6; the DNA was not compared with TRBD1, the D call given in the table. TRBV12-1 represents a pseudogene. The CDR3 covers 18 residues. This chain's CDR3 is CASSYRTGVPYRNSPLHF. As DNA, the CDR3 is TGTGCCAGCAGCTACCGGACAGGGGTACCCTATCGCAATTCACCCCTCCACTTT.

In this sample, this clone turned up a few times. V and J are TRBV7-6 and TRBJ1-3; TRBD1 matches 8 bases. The V gene's germline CDR1 is SGHVS and CDR2 FNYEAQ. J gave up 0 bases and V 8 bases, and 6 bases lay outside the gene matches. This CDR3 is built from 15 residues. The CDR3 loop reads CASGGQASSGNTIYF. CDR3 DNA: TGTGCCAGCGGGGGACAGGCAAGCTCTGGAAACACCATATATTTT.

This CDR3 is CASSTTSGESLAKNIQYF. The CDR3 DNA reads TGTGCCAGCAGTACGACTAGCGGAGAATCCCTAGCCAAAAACATTCAGTACTTC. The gene calls are TRBV2 and TRBJ2-4; 9 bases map to TRBD2. The CDR3 spans 18 residues. V was clipped by 5 bases and J by 0 bases; unmatched bases: 11. CDR1 and CDR2 (germline): SNHLY, FYNNEI.

This clone has just one count. J is TRBJ2-2 and V is TRBV5-1; D might be TRBD1 (6 bases). The V gene lost 3 bases and the J gene lost 5 bases, with 11 bases spanning the gap. Germline V gene sequence: CDR1 SGHRS, CDR2 YFSETQ. This CDR3 has 14 amino acids. The CDR3 region is CASSYGTLTGELFF. The DNA for the CDR3 is TGCGCCAGCAGCTACGGGACACTAACCGGGGAGCTGTTTTTT.

CDR3 nucleotide sequence: TGTGCCAGCAGTTACTCGGTTTCCAGGGTTGGAAACACCATATATTTT. It encodes CASSYSVSRVGNTIYF. This chain uses TRBV6-5 with TRBJ1-3, with D possibly TRBD1 on 5 matching bases. Trimming took off 0 bases at V and 3 bases at J, with 12 bases between the two ends. The germline CDR1 and CDR2 sequences are MNHEY and SVGAGI. The CDR3 length is 16 residues.

The chain recombines TRBV5-1 with TRBJ1-6, with a weak D call TRBD1 (5 bases). This CDR3 comprises 14 residues. V lost 2 bases, J lost 6 bases, and 9 bases lay in between. CDR1 is SGHRS, CDR2 YFSETQ, per germline. CDR3 protein: CASSLSTVNSPLHF. The CDR3 DNA reads TGCGCCAGCAGCTTATCGACAGTTAATTCACCCCTCCACTTT. The complete variable domain, with remaining parts taken from reference TRBV5-1 and TRBJ1-6, reads KAGVTQTPRYLIKTRGQQVTLSCSPISGHRSVSWYQQTPGQGLQFLFEYFSETQRNKGNFPGRFSGRQFSNSRSEMNVSTLELGDSALYLCASSLSTVNSPLHFGNGTRLTVT.